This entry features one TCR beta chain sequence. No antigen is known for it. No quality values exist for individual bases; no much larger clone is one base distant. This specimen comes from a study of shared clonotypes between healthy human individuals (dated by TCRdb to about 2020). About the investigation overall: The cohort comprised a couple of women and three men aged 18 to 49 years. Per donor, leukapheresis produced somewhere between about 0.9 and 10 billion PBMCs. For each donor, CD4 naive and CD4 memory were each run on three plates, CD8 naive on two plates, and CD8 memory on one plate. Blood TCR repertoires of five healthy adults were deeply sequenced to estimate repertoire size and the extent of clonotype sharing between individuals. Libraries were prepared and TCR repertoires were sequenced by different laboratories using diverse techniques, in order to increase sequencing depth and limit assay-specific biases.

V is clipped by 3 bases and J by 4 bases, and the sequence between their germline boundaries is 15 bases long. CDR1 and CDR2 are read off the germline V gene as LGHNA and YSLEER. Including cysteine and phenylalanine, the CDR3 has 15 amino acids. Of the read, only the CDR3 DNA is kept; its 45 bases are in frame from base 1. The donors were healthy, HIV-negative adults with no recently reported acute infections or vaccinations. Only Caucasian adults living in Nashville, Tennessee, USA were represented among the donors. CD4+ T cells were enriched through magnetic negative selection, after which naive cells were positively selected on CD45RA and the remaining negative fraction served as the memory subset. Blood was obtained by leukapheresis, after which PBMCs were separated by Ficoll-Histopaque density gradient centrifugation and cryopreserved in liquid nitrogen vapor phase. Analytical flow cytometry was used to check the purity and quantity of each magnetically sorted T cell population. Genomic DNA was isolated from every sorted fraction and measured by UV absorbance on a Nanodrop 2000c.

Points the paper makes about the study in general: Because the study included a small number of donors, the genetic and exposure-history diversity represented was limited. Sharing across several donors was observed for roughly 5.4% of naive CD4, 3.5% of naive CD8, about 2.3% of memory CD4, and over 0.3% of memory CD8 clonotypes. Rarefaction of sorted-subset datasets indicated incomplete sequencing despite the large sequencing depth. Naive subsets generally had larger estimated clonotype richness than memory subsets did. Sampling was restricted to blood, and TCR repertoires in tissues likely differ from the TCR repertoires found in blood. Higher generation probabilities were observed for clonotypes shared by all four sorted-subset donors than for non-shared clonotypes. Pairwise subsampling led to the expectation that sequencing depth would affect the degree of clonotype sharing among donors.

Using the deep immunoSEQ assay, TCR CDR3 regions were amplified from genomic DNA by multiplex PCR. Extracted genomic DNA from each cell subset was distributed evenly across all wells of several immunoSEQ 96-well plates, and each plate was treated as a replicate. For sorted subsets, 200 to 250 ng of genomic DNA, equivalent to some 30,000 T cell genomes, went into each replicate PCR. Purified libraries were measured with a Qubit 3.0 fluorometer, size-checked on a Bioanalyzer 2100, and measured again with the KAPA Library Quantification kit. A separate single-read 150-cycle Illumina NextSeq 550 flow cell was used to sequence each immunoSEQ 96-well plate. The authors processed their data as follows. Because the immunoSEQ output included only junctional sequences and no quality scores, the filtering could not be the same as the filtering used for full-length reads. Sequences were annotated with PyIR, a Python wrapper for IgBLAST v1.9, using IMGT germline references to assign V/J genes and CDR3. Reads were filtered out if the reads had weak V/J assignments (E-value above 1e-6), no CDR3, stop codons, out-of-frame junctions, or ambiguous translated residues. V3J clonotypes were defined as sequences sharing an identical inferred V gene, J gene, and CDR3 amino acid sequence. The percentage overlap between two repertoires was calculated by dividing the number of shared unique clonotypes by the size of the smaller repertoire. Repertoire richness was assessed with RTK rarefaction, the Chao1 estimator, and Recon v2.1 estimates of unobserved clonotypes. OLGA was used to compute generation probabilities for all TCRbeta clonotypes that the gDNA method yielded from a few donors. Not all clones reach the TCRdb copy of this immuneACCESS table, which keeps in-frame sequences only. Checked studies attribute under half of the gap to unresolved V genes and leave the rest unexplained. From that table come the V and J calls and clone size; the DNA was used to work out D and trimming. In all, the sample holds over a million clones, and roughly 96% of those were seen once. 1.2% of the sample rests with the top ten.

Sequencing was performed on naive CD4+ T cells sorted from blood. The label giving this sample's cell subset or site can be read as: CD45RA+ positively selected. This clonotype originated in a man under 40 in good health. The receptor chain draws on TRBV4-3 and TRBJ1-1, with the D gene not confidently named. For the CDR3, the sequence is CASSQMALGSTEAFF. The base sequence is TGCGCCAGCAGCCAGATGGCCCTCGGGAGCACTGAAGCTTTCTTT.